The 9 T cell receptor beta chains in this list originate from one sample, sequenced in a study of vaccination and CD4 T cells after COVID-19. Their cognate antigens are unknown. With the Oncomine TCR Beta short-read assay, DNA from cultured CD4+ T cells was sequenced. TCRdb itself ran the PCR reads through MiXCR, one entry per CDR3 protein. Of approximately 22,000 distinct CDR3 sequences listed, 60% are singletons. As for treatment: roughly ten-day PBMC culture with coronavirus spike peptide pools or control peptides (ViraFEST assay). This specimen was CD4+ T cells from blood, cultured in vitro, taken after SARS-CoV-2 vaccination. These TCRs come from a human donor who received a COVID-19 vaccine.

The V gene is TRBV7-2, the J gene TRBJ1-5; D is unresolved. Trimming took off 2 bases at V and 3 bases at J, with 8 bases between the two ends. The CDR3 runs to 14 residues. Germline V gene lookup returns CDR1 SGHTA and CDR2 FQGNSA. CDR3 region: CASSLSQINQPQHF. In nucleotides, the CDR3 is TGTGCCAGCAGCTTATCCCAGATCAATCAGCCCCAGCATTTT.

V gene TRBV19 combines with J gene TRBJ1-1; 8 nucleotides line up with TRBD1. The V and J ends lost 7 bases and 5 bases, in that order; junction bases with no gene match: 9. The CDR3 has 14 amino acids. Germline V lookup: CDR1 LNHDA, CDR2 SQIVND (reference sequence). The CDR3 here is CASIEWTGQTEAFF. The CDR3 coding sequence is TGTGCCAGTATTGAGTGGACAGGGCAGACTGAAGCTTTCTTT.

This clonotype has a single count. The J gene is TRBJ2-2, the V gene TRBV9; the D call may be TRBD1 or TRBD2 (5 bases each). The length of the CDR3 is 14 residues. Germline CDR1 SGDLS, CDR2 YYNGEE. The ends were cut back, 5 bases at V and 7 bases at J, with 15 bases in the middle. The CDR3 loop is CASSPRQGVGELFF. CDR3 nucleotide sequence: TGTGCCAGCAGTCCCCGGCAGGGAGTCGGGGAGCTGTTTTTT.

The sample holds a few counts of this clonotype. CDR3 residues: CATSRDRRGANQPQHF. The CDR3 nucleotides are TGTGCCACCAGCAGAGATCGGAGGGGCGCGAATCAGCCCCAGCATTTT. V gene TRBV15 combines with J gene TRBJ1-5; weak D call: TRBD1 (5 bases). The CDR3 is made up of 16 amino acids. Germline-derived CDR1 and CDR2 are LNHNV and YYDKDF (reference sequence). V was cut by 0 bases and J by 4 bases, with 13 bases left in between. The entire variable domain, with the rest obtained from reference TRBV15 and TRBJ1-5, is as follows: DAMVIQNPRYQVTQFGKPVTLSCSQTLNHNVMYWYQQKSSQAPKLLFHYYDKDFNNEADTPDNFQSRRPNTSFCFLDIRSPGLGDTAMYLCATSRDRRGANQPQHFGDGTRLSIL.

The chain joins TRBV7-9 to TRBJ1-2; weak D call: TRBD1 (5 bases). The germline V gene encodes CDR1 SEHNR and CDR2 FQNEAQ (reference sequence). The CDR3 extends over 14 amino acids. V gave up 5 bases and J gave up 4 bases, with 14 bases separating them. The CDR3 protein is CASSPLGRFYGYTF. For the CDR3, the DNA is TGTGCCAGCAGCCCCCTGGGACGGTTCTATGGCTACACCTTC.

This clonotype was found a few times. The chain combines TRBV7-8 with TRBJ1-1; 9 nucleotides line up with TRBD1. After removal of 6 bases from V and 1 base from J, the junction contained 9 bases not matched to a gene. The CDR3 has 16 residues. Per germline, CDR1 SGHVS and CDR2 FQNEAQ. In DNA, the CDR3 is TGTGCCAGCAGGCCGGACAGGGGAAGGAGGAACACTGAAGCTTTCTTT. Amino acids: CASRPDRGRRNTEAFF.

This clonotype was detected a few times. The rearrangement joins TRBV30 to TRBJ1-3; TRBD1 might be the D (5 bases). The CDR3 is made up of 14 amino acids. Germline V lookup: CDR1 GTSNPN, CDR2 SVGIG (reference sequence). Trimming took off 1 base at V and 1 base at J, with 8 bases between the two ends. The CDR3 nucleotides read TGTGCCTGGAGTGGTCCAGGGTCTGGAAACACCATATATTTT. Residues: CAWSGPGSGNTIYF.

In its sample, this clonotype was seen once. V is TRBV24-1 and J is TRBJ2-5; 7 nucleotides agree with TRBD1. The germline V gene encodes CDR1 KGHDR and CDR2 SFDVKD. The V and J ends lost 4 bases and 4 bases, in that order; junction bases with no gene match: 5. CDR3 length equals 14 residues. CDR3 DNA: TGTGCCACCAGTGACAGACAGGGACGAGAGACCCAGTACTTC. Residues: CATSDRQGRETQYF.

This clonotype was counted between two and nine times. The chain carries TRBV7-9 and TRBJ1-1; D is possibly TRBD1 (6 bases). Germline lookup yields CDR1 SEHNR and CDR2 FQNEAQ (reference sequence). This CDR3 is built from 15 residues. Trimming took 3 bases from V and 0 from J, leaving 11 bases between them. The CDR3 coding sequence is TGTGCCAGCAGCTTTGGGGGCCAGCTGAACACTGAAGCTTTCTTT. It is translated as CASSFGGQLNTEAFF.